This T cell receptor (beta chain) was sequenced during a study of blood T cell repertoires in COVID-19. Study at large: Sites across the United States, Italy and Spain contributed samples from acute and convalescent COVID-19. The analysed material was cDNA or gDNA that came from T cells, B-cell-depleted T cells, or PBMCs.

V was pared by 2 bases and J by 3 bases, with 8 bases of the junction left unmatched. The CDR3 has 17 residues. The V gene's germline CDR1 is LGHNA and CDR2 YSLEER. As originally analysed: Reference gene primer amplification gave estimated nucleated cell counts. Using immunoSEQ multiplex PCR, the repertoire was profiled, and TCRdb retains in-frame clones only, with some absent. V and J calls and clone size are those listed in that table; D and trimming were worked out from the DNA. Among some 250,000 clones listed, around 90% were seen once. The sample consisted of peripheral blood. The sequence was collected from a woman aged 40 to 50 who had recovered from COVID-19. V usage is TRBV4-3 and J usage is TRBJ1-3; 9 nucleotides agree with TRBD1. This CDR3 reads CASSQKPGTGSGNTIYF. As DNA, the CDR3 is TGCGCCAGCAGCCAAAAGCCGGGGACAGGGAGTGGAAACACCATATATTTT.